This record concerns one T cell receptor beta chain sequence. Its cognate antigen has yet to be identified. No base-level quality is on record; no much larger clone is a single base apart. The sample belongs to a study of graft-versus-host responses after intestinal transplantation (dated by TCRdb to the early 2020s). Background on the whole study: The transplants that recipients got were multivisceral, liver-intestinal, or isolated intestinal. Donor T cell macrochimerism was defined as a peak of at least 4% donor T cells among recipient peripheral blood mononuclear cells. All recipients received anti-thymocyte globulin induction followed by maintenance tacrolimus and steroids for approximately 3 years. After intestinal transplantation, graft-versus-host and host-versus-graft alloreactive T cell clones were followed in the graft, circulation and bone marrow using bulk TCR-beta CDR3 sequencing. Instead of going to the commercial service, samples from a few later patients were sequenced in-house on an Illumina MiSeq and processed with MiXCR. The cohort enrolled under 25 intestinal transplant recipients including one retransplant, and a few patients lacking pretransplant specimens were excluded. Alloreactive clones were identified by sequencing pre-transplant mixed lymphocyte reaction products and comparing these products with unstimulated pre-transplant donor and recipient T cells. Broader findings and caveats from the paper: Early after transplant, peak levels of circulating GvH clones were associated with declines in HvG clones. High GvH to HvG T cell clonal ratios were observed in the allografts of patients with donor T cell macrochimerism. The conclusions were limited by the relatively low number and heterogeneity of the intestinal transplant patients. GvH clones were detected in recipient bone marrow, and some appeared earlier in ileal mucosa or blood, consistent with an intestinal mucosal origin.

The library was generated by the immunoSEQ multiplex PCR assay. For most patients, genomic DNA was isolated with the Qiagen DNeasy Blood and Tissue Kit and shipped frozen to Adaptive Biotechnologies for TCR sequencing. For most patients, genomic DNA was subjected to high-throughput TCR-beta CDR3 sequencing by Adaptive Biotechnologies. The authors processed their data as follows. TCR sequencing data for 15 to 20 patients were retrieved from Adaptive's ImmunoSEQ software; three other patients were processed with MiXCR and VDJtools. To correct CD4 versus CD8 sorting errors, any sequence found in both subsets at a frequency ratio below 5:1 was removed. CDR3 nucleotide sequences shared by donor and recipient were removed because the origin of these sequences could not be assigned. At least 2-fold expansion over unstimulated cells and a minimum CFSE-low frequency of 0.002% (template counts) or 0.001% (read counts) were required for clones to be classified as alloreactive. Clones detected in sequenced pre-transplant spleen, lymph node, or MLR CFSE-low populations of the donor or recipient were defined as mappable. Cumulative frequency of alloreactive clones was calculated as a percentage of all sequences weighted by copy number. TCRdb re-hosts the immuneACCESS table, in-frame sequences only. Its copies lack some clones; in the studies checked, an unresolved V gene accounts for under half of them, and the cause for the rest is not known. The DNA was the basis for D and trimming; V, J and clone size are from that table. The sample table holds around 67,000 clones, of which 84% were seen once. The top ten clones comprise less than 0.45% of the sample.

This specimen's time point label, interpreted: cells obtained before transplantation from donor or recipient. CD3+CD4+ and CD3+CD8+ populations were FACS-sorted from unstimulated pre-transplant donor and recipient cells taken from spleen or lymph nodes. The CDR3 holds 14 amino acids from the cysteine to the phenylalanine. Of all the DNA, just the CDR3 is kept, 42 bases in frame from base 1. CDR1 LNHNV and CDR2 YYDKDF are derived from the germline V gene (reference sequence). Unmatched junction bases come to 5, with V trimmed by 3 bases and J by 5 bases. The sequence was collected from a human donor who was the organ donor for an intestinal transplant. This sample comprised unstimulated CD4+ T cells sorted from spleen or lymph node cells, obtained before transplant. The chain is made from TRBV15 and TRBJ2-5; 8 of the junction bases match TRBD1. The base sequence is TGTGCCACCAGCAGCGACAGGGGCACGGAGACCCAGTACTTC. Its protein product is CATSSDRGTETQYF.